This is a list of T cell receptor beta chains from one sample in a study of blood T cell repertoires in COVID-19. Using immunoSEQ multiplex PCR, the repertoire was profiled, and TCRdb retains in-frame clones only, with some absent. The repertoire holds 100,000 to 150,000 clones, with roughly four fifths as singletons. The sample taken for sequencing was peripheral blood. The receptors shown here come from an older woman with acute or convalescent COVID-19. The CDR3 runs from the conserved cysteine through the conserved F or W. Each record gives: CDR3 protein, CDR3 DNA, D gene, V gene, J gene, clone size. D genes are given only for firm matches. Clone size is not always given. Where it is, it says once, few, many or a class for expanded clones.

CASSKQTGNYGYTF,TGTGCCAGCAGTAAACAGACAGGAAACTATGGCTACACCTTC,.,TRBV6-5,TRBJ1-2,.
CASSLFSGGNEKLFF,TGTGCCAGCAGTTTGTTCTCCGGGGGGAATGAAAAACTGTTTTTT,.,TRBV27,TRBJ1-4,.
CASLRQGTGNTIYF,TGTGCCAGTCTTCGCCAGGGAACTGGAAACACCATATATTTT,.,TRBV19,TRBJ1-3,.
CASSPGAGTDTQYF,TGTGCCAGCAGCCCCGGGGCGGGGACAGATACGCAGTATTTT,.,TRBV7-9,TRBJ2-3,.
CASSLGLAGGLSYNEQFF,TGTGCCAGCAGCTTAGGGCTAGCGGGGGGGCTGTCCTACAATGAGCAGTTCTTC,TRBD2,TRBV7-9,TRBJ2-1,.
CASSLNTGGKGDTQYF,TGTGCCAGCAGCTTGAATACAGGGGGTAAGGGAGATACGCAGTATTTT,TRBD1,TRBV5-6,TRBJ2-3,.
CATSDDRVEQFF,TGTGCCACCAGTGACGACAGGGTCGAGCAGTTCTTC,TRBD1,TRBV24-1,TRBJ2-1,.
CASSLLGRDEKLFF,TGCGCCAGCAGCTTGCTTGGCAGGGATGAAAAACTGTTTTTT,.,TRBV5-1,TRBJ1-4,once
CASSLGQGYTEAFF,TGTGCCAGCAGCTTAGGACAGGGTTACACTGAAGCTTTCTTT,TRBD1,TRBV7-9,TRBJ1-1,.
CASSAQGDRELFF,TGTGCCAGCAGCGCGCAGGGGGACCGGGAGCTGTTTTTT,TRBD1,TRBV4-2,TRBJ2-2,.
CASSQDLEEGSYEQYF,TGCGCCAGCAGCCAAGATTTAGAGGAGGGCTCCTACGAGCAGTACTTC,.,TRBV4-1,TRBJ2-7,.
CASSPTPGGGELFF,TGTGCCAGCAGCCCAACTCCGGGGGGCGGGGAGCTGTTTTTT,TRBD2,TRBV7-9,TRBJ2-2,.
CASSFDMDRAQYF,TGTGCCAGCAGTTTTGATATGGACAGGGCGCAGTACTTC,TRBD1,TRBV27,TRBJ2-7,.
CASSPSWDRWGEKLFF,TGTGCCAGCTCACCCTCATGGGACAGATGGGGGGAAAAACTGTTTTTT,TRBD1,TRBV18,TRBJ1-4,.
CASLRGGSPLHF,TGTGCCAGCTTGAGGGGAGGTTCACCCCTCCACTTT,.,TRBV6-5,TRBJ1-6,.
CASGLAGGTSTDTQYF,TGTGCTAGTGGTTTGGCGGGGGGGACCAGCACAGATACGCAGTATTTT,TRBD2,TRBV12-5,TRBJ2-3,.
CASSQLQGTHYGYTF,TGTGCCAGCAGCCAACTACAGGGGACACACTATGGCTACACCTTC,TRBD1,TRBV7-9,TRBJ1-2,.
CASSPGQDPNYGYTF,TGTGCCAGCTCACCGGGGCAGGACCCTAACTATGGCTACACCTTC,.,TRBV18,TRBJ1-2,many
CASNKYQETQYF,TGTGCCAGCAACAAGTACCAAGAGACCCAGTACTTC,.,TRBV6-5,TRBJ2-5,.
CASSSNRGLAGELFF,TGTGCCAGCAGCTCCAACAGGGGGCTGGCCGGGGAGCTGTTTTTT,TRBD1,TRBV28,TRBJ2-2,.